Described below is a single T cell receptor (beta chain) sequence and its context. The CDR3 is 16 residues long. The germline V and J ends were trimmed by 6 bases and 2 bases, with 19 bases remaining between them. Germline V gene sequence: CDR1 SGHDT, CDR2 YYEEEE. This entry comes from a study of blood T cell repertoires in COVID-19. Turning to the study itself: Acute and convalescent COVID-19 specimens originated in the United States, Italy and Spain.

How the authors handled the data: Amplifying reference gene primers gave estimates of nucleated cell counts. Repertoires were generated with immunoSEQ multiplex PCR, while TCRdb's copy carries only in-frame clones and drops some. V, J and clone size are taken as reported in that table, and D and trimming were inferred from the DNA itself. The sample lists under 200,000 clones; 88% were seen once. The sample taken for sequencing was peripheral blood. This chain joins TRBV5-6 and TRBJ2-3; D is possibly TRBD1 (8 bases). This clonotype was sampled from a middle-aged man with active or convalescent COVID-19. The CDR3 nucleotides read TGTGCCAGCACTAACAGGGGGAGGGGGGACACAGATACGCAGTATTTT. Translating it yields CASTNRGRGDTDTQYF.